Listed below are T cell receptor beta chains from one sample, sequenced in a study of regulatory T cells in long-lasting Graves disease. One entry per CDR3 protein results from TCRdb running MiXCR on the multiplex PCR reads. The data hold roughly 560,000 distinct CDR3 sequences, with 15% to 20% observed a single time. The same sample was also studied in work on T cells in Graves' hyperthyroidism and ophthalmopathy.

Sequenced material: peripheral blood mononuclear cells (PBMCs), taken at new diagnosis, from a patient treated with antithyroid drugs. The source of these receptors is a woman aged 35-65 years with Graves disease. CDR3s include the opening cysteine and the closing phenylalanine or tryptophan. Each record gives: J gene, clone size, V gene, D gene, CDR3 DNA, CDR3 protein. A D gene is named only where the DNA matches it firmly. Size values are once, few and many counts, or a class for expanded clones, and some rows have none.

TRBJ1-4,.,TRBV5-1,TRBD1,TGCGCCAGCAGCTCGGACAGGGCAGAGAATGAAAAACTGTTTTTT,CASSSDRAENEKLFF
TRBJ2-7,few,TRBV7-8,.,TGTGCCAGCAGCTTAGGTCACGAGAGCTCCTACGAGCAGTACTTC,CASSLGHESSYEQYF
TRBJ1-5,.,TRBV19,TRBD1,TGTGCCAGTCGCATTGTACAGGGGCTCAATCAGCCCCAGCATTTT,CASRIVQGLNQPQHF
TRBJ2-7,many,TRBV2,.,TGTGCCAGTAGGACCCATCCCGGGCAGGGAGGTCTGTACGAGCAGTACTTC,CASRTHPGQGGLYEQYF
TRBJ1-4,many,TRBV2,.,TGTGCCAGAAAGAGTGGCGAAAAACTGTTTTTT,CARKSGEKLFF
TRBJ2-3,many,TRBV3-1,.,TGTGCCAGCCGATCAGATTCCACAGATACGCAGTATTTT,CASRSDSTDTQYF
TRBJ2-1,many,TRBV3-1,.,TGTGCCAGCAGCTCTTCTGGGAGTAGGGATGAGCAGTTCTTC,CASSSSGSRDEQFF
TRBJ1-6,few,TRBV7-2,.,TGTGCCAGCAGCTTAGTTGCAGGGAATGATTCACCCCTCCACTTT,CASSLVAGNDSPLHF
TRBJ2-5,few,TRBV7-9,.,TGTGCCAGCAGCTTAGCGATGGGCCCTCAAGAGACCCAGTACTTC,CASSLAMGPQETQYF
TRBJ2-1,.,TRBV7-9,TRBD2,TGTGCCAGCTGTCCGGGAGGGCCCTGGGAGCAGTTCTTC,CASCPGGPWEQFF
TRBJ1-1,.,TRBV19,TRBD1,TGTGCCAGTAGTATAGATGGGGGGACAGAGAACACTGAAGCTTTCTTT,CASSIDGGTENTEAFF
TRBJ1-2,many,TRBV7-2,.,TGTGCCAGCAGCTTAGGTGTGGGGTATGGCTACACCTTC,CASSLGVGYGYTF
TRBJ2-2,.,TRBV12-3/TRBV12-4,.,TGTGCCAGCAGTTTTTGGCAGGGAAACGGGGAGCTGTTTTTT,CASSFWQGNGELFF
TRBJ1-5,few,TRBV20-1,.,TGCAGTGCTACAAGACAGCCCCAGCATTTT,CSATRQPQHF
TRBJ2-7,many,TRBV28,.,TGTGCCAGCAGTCCCTCAGGGTACGAGACGGAGTACTTC,CASSPSGYETEYF
TRBJ1-2,many,TRBV12-3/TRBV12-4,.,TGTGCCAGCAGTTCACCGGCGGCGGCTAACTATGGCTACACCTTC,CASSSPAAANYGYTF
TRBJ1-6,many,TRBV2,.,TGTGCCAGCAGTCACCAGCTAGACTCCCGGAATAATTCACCCCTCCACTTT,CASSHQLDSRNNSPLHF
TRBJ2-6,few,TRBV28,TRBD1,TGTGCCAGCGTATCAGGGCAGGGGGTACCTGGGGCCAACGTCCTGACTTTC,CASVSGQGVPGANVLTF
TRBJ1-1,many,TRBV11-2,.,TGTGCCAGCAGCAATCAAGGGAACACTGAAGCTTTCTTT,CASSNQGNTEAFF
TRBJ2-1,.,TRBV5-5,.,TGTGCCAGCAGCTTGGTTCCGTACAATGAGCAGTTCTTC,CASSLVPYNEQFF
TRBJ2-7,once,TRBV6-1,.,TGTGCCAGCAGGAAACCCGGCGGCTACGAGCAGTACTTC,CASRKPGGYEQYF
TRBJ2-3,few,TRBV5-1,TRBD1,TGCGCCAGCAGCAAGACGGACAGGAGCACAGATACGCAGTATTTT,CASSKTDRSTDTQYF